This paragraph covers one T cell receptor beta chain sequence. Its target is unknown. Assay: immunoSEQ multiplex PCR; the TCRdb copy retains only in-frame clones and omits some. The table records about 20,000 clones, approximately 91% of them present only once. The data were taken from a study of T cells in localized non-small cell lung cancer. Study-wide results and limits: Adjacent lung exhibited a median of 57 among the 100 most abundant tumor clones. Tumor trailed uninvolved adjacent lung in T cell clonality, which peaked there. Because only a single region of the tumor was sequenced, heterogeneity remains possible.

CDR1 is SGHNT, CDR2 YENEEA, per germline. Trimming left V 5 bases short and J 3 bases short, with 10 bases between. The CDR3 totals 13 residues. The origin of this receptor is a man aged 35-69 years with stage II squamous cell lung carcinoma. The chain couples TRBV11-3 to TRBJ1-1, with a weak D call TRBD1 (5 bases). Sequencing was performed on PBMCs, taken before any cancer treatment. The CDR3, as DNA: TGTGCCAGCAGCAGGGGTTCGGACACTGAAGCTTTCTTT. It yields the protein CASSRGSDTEAFF.